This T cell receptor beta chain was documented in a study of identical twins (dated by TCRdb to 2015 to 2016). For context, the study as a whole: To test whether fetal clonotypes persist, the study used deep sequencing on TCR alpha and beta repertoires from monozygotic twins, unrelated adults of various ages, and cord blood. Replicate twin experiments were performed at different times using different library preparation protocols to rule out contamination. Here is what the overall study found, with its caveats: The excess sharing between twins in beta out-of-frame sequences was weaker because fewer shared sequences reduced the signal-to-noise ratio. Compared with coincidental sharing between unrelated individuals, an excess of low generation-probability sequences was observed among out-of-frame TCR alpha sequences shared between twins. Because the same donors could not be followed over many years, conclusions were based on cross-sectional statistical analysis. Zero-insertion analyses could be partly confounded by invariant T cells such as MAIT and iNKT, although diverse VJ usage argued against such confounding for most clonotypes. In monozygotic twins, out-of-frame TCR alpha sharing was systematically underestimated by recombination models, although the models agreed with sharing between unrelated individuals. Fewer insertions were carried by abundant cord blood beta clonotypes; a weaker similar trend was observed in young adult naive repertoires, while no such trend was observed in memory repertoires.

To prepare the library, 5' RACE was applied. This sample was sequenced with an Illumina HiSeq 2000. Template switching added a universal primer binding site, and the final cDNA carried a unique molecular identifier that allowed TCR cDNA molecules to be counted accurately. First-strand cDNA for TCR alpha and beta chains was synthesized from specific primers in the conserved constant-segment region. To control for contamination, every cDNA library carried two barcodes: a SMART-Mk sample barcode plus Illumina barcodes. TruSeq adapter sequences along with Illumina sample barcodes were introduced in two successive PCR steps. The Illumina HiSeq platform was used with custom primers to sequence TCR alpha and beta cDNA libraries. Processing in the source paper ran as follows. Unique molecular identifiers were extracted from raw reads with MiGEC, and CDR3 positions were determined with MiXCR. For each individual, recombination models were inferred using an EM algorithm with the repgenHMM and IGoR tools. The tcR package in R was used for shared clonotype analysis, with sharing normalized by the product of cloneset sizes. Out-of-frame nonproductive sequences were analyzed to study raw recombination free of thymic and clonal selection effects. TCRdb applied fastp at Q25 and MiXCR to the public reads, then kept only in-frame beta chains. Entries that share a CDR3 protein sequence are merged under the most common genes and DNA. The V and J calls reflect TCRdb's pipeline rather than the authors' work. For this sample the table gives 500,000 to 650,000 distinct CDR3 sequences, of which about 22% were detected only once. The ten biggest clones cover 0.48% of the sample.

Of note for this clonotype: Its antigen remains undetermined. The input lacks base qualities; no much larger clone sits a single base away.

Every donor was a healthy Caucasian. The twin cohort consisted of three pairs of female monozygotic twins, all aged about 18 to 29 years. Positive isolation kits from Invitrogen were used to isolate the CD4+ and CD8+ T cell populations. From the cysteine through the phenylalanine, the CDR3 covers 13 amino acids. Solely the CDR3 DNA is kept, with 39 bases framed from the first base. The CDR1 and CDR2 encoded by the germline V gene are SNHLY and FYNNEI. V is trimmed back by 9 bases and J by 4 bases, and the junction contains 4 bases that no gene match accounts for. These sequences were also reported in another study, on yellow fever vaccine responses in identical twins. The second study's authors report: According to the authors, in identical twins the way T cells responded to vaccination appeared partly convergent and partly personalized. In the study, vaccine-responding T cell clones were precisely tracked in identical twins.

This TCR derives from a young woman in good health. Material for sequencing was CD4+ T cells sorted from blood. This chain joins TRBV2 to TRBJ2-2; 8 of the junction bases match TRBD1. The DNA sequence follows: TGTGCCAGGGGACAGGCGAGCACCGGGGAGCTGTTTTTT. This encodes CARGQASTGELFF.